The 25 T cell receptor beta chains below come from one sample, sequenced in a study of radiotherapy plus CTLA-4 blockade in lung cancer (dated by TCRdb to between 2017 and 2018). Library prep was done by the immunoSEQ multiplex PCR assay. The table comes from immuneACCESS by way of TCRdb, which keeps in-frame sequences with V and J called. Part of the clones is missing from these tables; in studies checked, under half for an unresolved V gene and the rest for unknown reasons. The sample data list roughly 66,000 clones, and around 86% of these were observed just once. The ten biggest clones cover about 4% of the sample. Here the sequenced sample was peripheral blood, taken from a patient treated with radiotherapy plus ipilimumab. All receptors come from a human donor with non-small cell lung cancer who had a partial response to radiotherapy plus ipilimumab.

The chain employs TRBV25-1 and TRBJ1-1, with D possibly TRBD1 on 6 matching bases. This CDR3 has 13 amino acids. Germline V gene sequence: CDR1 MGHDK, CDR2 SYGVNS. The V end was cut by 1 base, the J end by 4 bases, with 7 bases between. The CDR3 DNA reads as TGTGCCAGCAGTGAATGGACAGCCACTGAAGCTTTCTTT. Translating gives CASSEWTATEAFF. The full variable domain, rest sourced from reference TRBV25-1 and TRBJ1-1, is EADIYQTPRYLVIGTGKKITLECSQTMGHDKMYWYQQDPGMELHLIHYSYGVNSTEKGDLSSESTVSRIRTEHFPLTLESARPSHTSQYLCASSEWTATEAFFGQGTRLTVV.

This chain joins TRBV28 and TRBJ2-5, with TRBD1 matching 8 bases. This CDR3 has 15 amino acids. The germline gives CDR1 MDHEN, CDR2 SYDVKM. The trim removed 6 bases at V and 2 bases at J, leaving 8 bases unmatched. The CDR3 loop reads CASRTQGADQETQYF. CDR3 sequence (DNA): TGTGCCAGCAGAACTCAGGGGGCAGATCAAGAGACCCAGTACTTC.

As DNA, the CDR3 is TGTGCCAGCAGTTGGCACGTCGAAGAGACCCAGTACTTC. Its translation: CASSWHVEETQYF. The J gene is TRBJ2-5, the V gene TRBV28; D not certain. The CDR3 has 13 residues. Germline assignment: CDR1 MDHEN and CDR2 SYDVKM. The V gene lost 4 bases and the J gene lost 3 bases, with 9 bases spanning the gap.

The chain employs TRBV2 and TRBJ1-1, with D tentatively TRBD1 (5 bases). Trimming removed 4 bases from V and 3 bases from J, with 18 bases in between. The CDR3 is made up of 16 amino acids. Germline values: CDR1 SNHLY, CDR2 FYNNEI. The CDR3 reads CASSVFAGQAYTEAFF. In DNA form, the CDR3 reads TGTGCCAGCAGTGTGTTCGCGGGGCAGGCTTACACTGAAGCTTTCTTT.

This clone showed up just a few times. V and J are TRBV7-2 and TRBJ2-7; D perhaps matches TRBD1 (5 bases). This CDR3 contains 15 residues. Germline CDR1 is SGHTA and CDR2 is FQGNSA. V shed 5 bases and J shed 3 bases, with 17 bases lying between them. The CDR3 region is CASSAQGMENYEQYF. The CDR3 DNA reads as TGTGCCAGCAGCGCCCAGGGTATGGAAAACTACGAGCAGTACTTC.

The CDR3 loop is CASSSGTGELFF. The CDR3, as DNA: TGTGCCAGCAGCTCGGGCACCGGGGAGCTGTTTTTT. This sequence joins TRBV7-3 and TRBJ2-2; no reliable D call. The CDR3 covers 12 residues. CDR1 is SGHTA, CDR2 FQGTGA, per germline. Trimming removed 4 bases from V and 4 bases from J, with 4 bases in between.

CDR3 loop: CATAPSDTIYEQYF. The CDR3 DNA reads as TGTGCCACCGCGCCATCGGACACGATCTACGAGCAGTACTTC. The V and J genes are TRBV28 and TRBJ2-7, with D tentatively TRBD1 (5 bases). Trimming took off 10 bases at V and 3 bases at J, with 19 bases between the two ends. The CDR3 is 14 amino acids. CDR1 MDHEN and CDR2 SYDVKM come from the germline V gene.

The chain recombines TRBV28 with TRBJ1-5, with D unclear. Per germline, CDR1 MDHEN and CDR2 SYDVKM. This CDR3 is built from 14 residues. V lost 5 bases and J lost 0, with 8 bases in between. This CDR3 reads CASSEIHSNQPQHF. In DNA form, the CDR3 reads TGTGCCAGCAGTGAAATACATAGCAATCAGCCCCAGCATTTT.

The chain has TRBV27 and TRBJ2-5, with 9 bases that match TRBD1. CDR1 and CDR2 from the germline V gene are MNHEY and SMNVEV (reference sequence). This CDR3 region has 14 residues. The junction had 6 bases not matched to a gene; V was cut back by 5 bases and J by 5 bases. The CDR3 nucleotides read TGTGCCAGCAGTCCACAGGGGGCACGGGAGACCCAGTACTTC. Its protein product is CASSPQGARETQYF.

CDR3 residues: CASSSYTGELFF. As DNA, the CDR3 is TGTGCCAGCAGCTCCTACACCGGGGAGCTGTTTTTT. The chain links TRBV11-3 to TRBJ2-2; D not resolved. Deletions cut 4 bases from V and 3 bases from J, with 3 bases between. The CDR3 is 12 amino acids. Germline CDR1 reads SGHNT; CDR2 reads YENEEA.

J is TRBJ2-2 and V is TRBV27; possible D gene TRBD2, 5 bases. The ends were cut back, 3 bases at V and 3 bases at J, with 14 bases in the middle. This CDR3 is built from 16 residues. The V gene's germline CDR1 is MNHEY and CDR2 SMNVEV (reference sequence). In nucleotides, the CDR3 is TGTGCCAGCAGTTTTATAGGGCTAGCAGACACCGGGGAGCTGTTTTTT. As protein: CASSFIGLADTGELFF.

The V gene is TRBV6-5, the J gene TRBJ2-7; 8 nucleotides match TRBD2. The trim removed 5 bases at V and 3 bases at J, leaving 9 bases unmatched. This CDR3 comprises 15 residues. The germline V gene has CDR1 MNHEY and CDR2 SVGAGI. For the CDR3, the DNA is TGTGCCAGCAGTCGCTTGGGCCTAGCGGGCTACGAGCAGTACTTC. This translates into CASSRLGLAGYEQYF.

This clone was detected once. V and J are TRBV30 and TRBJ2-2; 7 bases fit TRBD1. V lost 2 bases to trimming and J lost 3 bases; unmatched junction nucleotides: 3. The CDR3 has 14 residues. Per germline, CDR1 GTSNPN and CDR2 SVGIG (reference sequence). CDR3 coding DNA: TGTGCCTGGAGTTCGACAGGGTACACCGGGGAGCTGTTTTTT. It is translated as CAWSSTGYTGELFF.

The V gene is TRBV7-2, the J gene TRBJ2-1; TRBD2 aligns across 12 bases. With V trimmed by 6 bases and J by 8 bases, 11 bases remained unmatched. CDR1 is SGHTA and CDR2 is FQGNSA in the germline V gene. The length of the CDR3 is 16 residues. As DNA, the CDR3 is TGTGCCAGCAGAATGACCGGACTAGCGGGAAGATATGAGCAGTTCTTC. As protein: CASRMTGLAGRYEQFF. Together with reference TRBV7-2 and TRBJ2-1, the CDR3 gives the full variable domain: GAGVSQSPSNKVTEKGKDVELRCDPISGHTALYWYRQSLGQGLEFLIYFQGNSAPDKSGLPSDRFSAERTGGSVSTLTIQRTQQEDSAVYLCASRMTGLAGRYEQFFGPGTRLTVL.

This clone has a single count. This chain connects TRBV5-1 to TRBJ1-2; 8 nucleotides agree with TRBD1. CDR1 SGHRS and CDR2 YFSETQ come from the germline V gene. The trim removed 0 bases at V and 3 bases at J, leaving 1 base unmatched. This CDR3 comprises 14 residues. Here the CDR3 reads CASSLVTGDYGYTF. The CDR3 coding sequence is TGCGCCAGCAGCTTGGTGACAGGGGACTATGGCTACACCTTC.

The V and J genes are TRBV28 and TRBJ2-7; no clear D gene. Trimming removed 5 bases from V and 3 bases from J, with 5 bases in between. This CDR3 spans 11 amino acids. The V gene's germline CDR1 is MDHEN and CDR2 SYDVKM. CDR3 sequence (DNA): TGTGCCAGCAGTCCCTACTACGAGCAGTACTTC. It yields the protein CASSPYYEQYF.

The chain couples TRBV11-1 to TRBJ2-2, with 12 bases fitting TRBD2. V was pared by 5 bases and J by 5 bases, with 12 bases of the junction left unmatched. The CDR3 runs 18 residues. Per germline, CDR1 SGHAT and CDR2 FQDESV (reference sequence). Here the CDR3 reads CASSKRLAGEGITGELFF. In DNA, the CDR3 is TGTGCCAGCAGCAAACGACTAGCGGGAGAGGGTATAACCGGGGAGCTGTTTTTT.

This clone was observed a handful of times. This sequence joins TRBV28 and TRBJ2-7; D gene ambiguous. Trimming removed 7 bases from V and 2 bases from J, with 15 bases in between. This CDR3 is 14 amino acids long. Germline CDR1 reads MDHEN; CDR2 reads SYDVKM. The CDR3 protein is CASKKGSSTYEQYF. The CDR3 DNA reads TGTGCCAGCAAGAAAGGTAGCTCCACCTACGAGCAGTACTTC.

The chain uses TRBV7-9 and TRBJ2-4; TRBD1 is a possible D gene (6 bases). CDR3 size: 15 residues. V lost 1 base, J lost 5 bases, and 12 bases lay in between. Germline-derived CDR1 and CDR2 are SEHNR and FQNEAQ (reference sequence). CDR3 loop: CASSLVLGAENIQYF. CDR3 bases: TGTGCCAGCAGCTTAGTTTTGGGGGCGGAAAACATTCAGTACTTC.

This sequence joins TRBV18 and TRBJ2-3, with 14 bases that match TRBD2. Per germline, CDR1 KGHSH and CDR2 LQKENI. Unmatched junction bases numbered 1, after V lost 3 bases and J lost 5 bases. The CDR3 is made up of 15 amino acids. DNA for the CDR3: TGTGCCAGCTCACCCGGACTAGCGGGAGGAGATACGCAGTATTTT. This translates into CASSPGLAGGDTQYF.

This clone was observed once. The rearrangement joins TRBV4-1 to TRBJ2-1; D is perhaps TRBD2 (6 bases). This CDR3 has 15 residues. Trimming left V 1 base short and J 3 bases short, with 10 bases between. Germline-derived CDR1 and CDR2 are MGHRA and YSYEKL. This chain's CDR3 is CASSQAGSDYNEQFF. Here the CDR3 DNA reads TGCGCCAGCAGCCAAGCCGGGAGCGACTACAATGAGCAGTTCTTC.

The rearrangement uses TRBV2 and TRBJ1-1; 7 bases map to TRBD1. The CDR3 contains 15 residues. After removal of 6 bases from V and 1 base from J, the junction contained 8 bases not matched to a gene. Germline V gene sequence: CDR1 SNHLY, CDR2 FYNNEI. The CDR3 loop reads CASRLTGVGNTEAFF. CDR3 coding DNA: TGTGCCAGCAGGTTAACAGGGGTCGGGAACACTGAAGCTTTCTTT.

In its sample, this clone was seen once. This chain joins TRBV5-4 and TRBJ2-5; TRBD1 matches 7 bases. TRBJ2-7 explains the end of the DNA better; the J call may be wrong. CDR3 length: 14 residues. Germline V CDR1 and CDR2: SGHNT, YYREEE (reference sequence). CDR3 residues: CASSLRDSTYEQYF. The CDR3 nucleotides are TGTGCCAGCAGCCTTAGGGACAGCACCTACGAGCAGTACTTC.

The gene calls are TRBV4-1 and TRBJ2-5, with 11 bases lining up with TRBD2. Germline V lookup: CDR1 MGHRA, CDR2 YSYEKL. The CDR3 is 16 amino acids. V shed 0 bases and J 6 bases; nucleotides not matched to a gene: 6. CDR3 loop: CASSQDLASGRKTQYF. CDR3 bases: TGCGCCAGCAGCCAAGATTTGGCTAGCGGGAGGAAGACCCAGTACTTC.

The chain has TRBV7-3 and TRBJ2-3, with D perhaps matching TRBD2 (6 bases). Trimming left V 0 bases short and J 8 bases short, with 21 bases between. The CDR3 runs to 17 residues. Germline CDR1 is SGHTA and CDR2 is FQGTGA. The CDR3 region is CASSLTPEGARGGTQYF. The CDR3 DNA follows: TGTGCCAGCAGCTTAACCCCGGAGGGAGCCCGTGGGGGTACGCAGTATTTT.